This is a list of T cell receptor beta chains from one sample in a study of glioma-infiltrating T cells. TCRdb analysed the multiplex PCR reads with MiXCR anew, one entry per CDR3 protein. The sample shows 84,000 or so distinct CDR3 sequences, under 30% of them seen only once. Material for sequencing was glioma tissue, nonneoplastic brain tissue, or PBMCs (not recorded which). These receptors all come from a human donor with low-grade glioma or glioblastoma, undergoing nonglioma brain surgery, or in good health (not recorded which). The CDR3 runs from the conserved cysteine through the conserved F or W. A D gene is named only where the DNA matches it firmly. A clone size is listed for some rows: how often the clone was seen (once, few, many), or a class if it is expanded.

d_call	cdr3_length	clone_size	v_call	j_call	cdr3_nt	cdr3_aa
.	14	many	TRBV20-1	TRBJ2-7	TGCAGTGCTAGGTCGAACAGGATTTCCTACGAGCAGTACTTC	CSARSNRISYEQYF
TRBD2	14	few	TRBV12-3/TRBV12-4	TRBJ2-1	TGTGCCAGCAGTTTGGTTAGCGGGATTATTGAGCAGTTCTTC	CASSLVSGIIEQFF
.	15	.	TRBV19	TRBJ2-7	TGTGCCAGTAGTAGCCACGGATCAGAGGGGAACGAGCAGTACTTC	CASSSHGSEGNEQYF
.	15	.	TRBV4-2	TRBJ2-3	TGTGCCAGCAGCTTGGTGTTTAGCACGCGGGATACGCAGTATTTT	CASSLVFSTRDTQYF
.	15	many	TRBV18	TRBJ1-5	TGTGCCAGCTCACCACTAAGGACAGACAATCAGCCCCAGCATTTT	CASSPLRTDNQPQHF
.	15	many	TRBV4-1	TRBJ2-7	TGCGCCAGCAGCCAAGACGGAGCCCTCCCCTACGAGCAGTACTTC	CASSQDGALPYEQYF
.	11	many	TRBV3-1	TRBJ1-2	TGTGCCAGCAGCCACTCGTTAGGCTACACCTTC	CASSHSLGYTF
.	14	few	TRBV19	TRBJ2-7	TGTGCCAGTAGTATAGTTCCCACAAGCTACGAGCAGTACTTC	CASSIVPTSYEQYF
.	15	.	TRBV12-3/TRBV12-4	TRBJ2-7	TGTGCCAGCAGTCTCCAGGGGACTCCCCCCCTCGAGCAGTACTTC	CASSLQGTPPLEQYF
TRBD1	14	many	TRBV7-2	TRBJ1-1	TGTGCCAGCAGCAAACCCCCAACAGGGGTTGAAGCTTTCTTT	CASSKPPTGVEAFF
.	13	many	TRBV29-1	TRBJ2-1	TGCAGCGTTGTGGGAGGCGGGCACAATGAGCAGTTCTTC	CSVVGGGHNEQFF
.	13	.	TRBV6-1	TRBJ2-2	TGTGCCAGCAGTGGGACACGGGCCGGGGAGCTGCTTTTT	CASSGTRAGELLF
TRBD2	14	many	TRBV2	TRBJ2-1	TGTGCCAGTGAAGAGACCGGGACTAGCGATGAGCAGTTCTTC	CASEETGTSDEQFF
.	13	many	TRBV3-1	TRBJ1-5	TGTGCCAGCAGCCAAGGGGACAATCAGCCCCAGCATTTT	CASSQGDNQPQHF
TRBD1	13	.	TRBV5-4	TRBJ1-1	TGTGCCAGCAGCTTGGGGGGACAGGGTAGAGCTTTCTTT	CASSLGGQGRAFF
.	18	few	TRBV14	TRBJ1-4	TGTGCCAGCAGCCAAGATACGATTTCGGGTGCAACTAATGAAAAACTGTTTTTT	CASSQDTISGATNEKLFF
.	12	many	TRBV15	TRBJ1-2	TGTGCCACCAGCACCCAGGGAAGGGGCTACACCTTC	CATSTQGRGYTF
TRBD1	16	few	TRBV19	TRBJ1-1	TGTGCCAGTAGGCCTCAGGGGGCCTGGGGGGCCACTGAAGCTTTCTTT	CASRPQGAWGATEAFF
.	12	many	TRBV12-3/TRBV12-4	TRBJ2-7	TGTGCCAGCGCCCCGGATACCTACGAGCAGTACTTC	CASAPDTYEQYF
.	15	few	TRBV6-5	TRBJ2-6	TGTGCCAGCACCACACGTGGGTCTGGGGCCAACGTCCTGACTTTC	CASTTRGSGANVLTF
.	14	many	TRBV18	TRBJ2-3	TGTGCCAGCTCACCACCTTCAATAGCCGATACGCAGTATTTT	CASSPPSIADTQYF
TRBD2	13	many	TRBV7-2	TRBJ2-5	TGTGCCAGCAGCTTAGAGACTAGCGGGCCCCAGTACTTC	CASSLETSGPQYF
.	12	many	TRBV20-1	TRBJ1-1	TGCAGTGCTAGAGTGGGGGGGATCGGAGCTTTCTTT	CSARVGGIGAFF
.	13	many	TRBV12-3/TRBV12-4	TRBJ2-7	TGTGCCAGCAGTTTGGTGGCACCACGGGAGCAGTACTTC	CASSLVAPREQYF
TRBD1	15	many	TRBV6-1	TRBJ1-5	TGTGCCAGCAGGAAGACAGGGTCGGGCAATCAGCCCCAGCATTTT	CASRKTGSGNQPQHF
.	12	many	TRBV3-1	TRBJ2-1	TGTGCCAGCAGCCAACCTCTCAATGAGCAGTTCTTC	CASSQPLNEQFF
.	12	few	TRBV5-1	TRBJ2-3	TGCGCCAGCAGCCTGAACGGGGGAACGCAGTATTTT	CASSLNGGTQYF
TRBD1	17	.	TRBV19	TRBJ2-1	TGTGCCAGTAGTGCCCCTGCCGGGACAGGGGCCTACAATGAGCAGTTCTTC	CASSAPAGTGAYNEQFF
.	16	many	TRBV7-2	TRBJ1-3	TGTGCCAGCAGCTTGGCACCTACGGTCTCTGGAAACACCATATATTTT	CASSLAPTVSGNTIYF
.	13	.	TRBV29-1	TRBJ2-5	TGCAGCGTTGACAGCCAGGGGAAAAAGACCCAGTACTTC	CSVDSQGKKTQYF
TRBD2	15	.	TRBV7-2	TRBJ2-3	TGTGCCAGCAGCAGGACTAGCGGAGTCGGGGATACGCAGTATTTT	CASSRTSGVGDTQYF